This record concerns one T cell receptor (beta chain) sequence. Its antigen target is currently unknown. The sample holds no much larger clone one base away, and base qualities are not on file. This entry is derived from a study of vaccination and CD4 T cells after COVID-19 (dated by TCRdb to between 2020 and 2023). In terms of the full investigation: Every convalescent patient had a positive nasal swab PCR test for SARS-CoV-2, with mild disease in nine patients and severe disease in one. For stimulating the cultures, overlapping spike peptide pools were used, derived from SARS-CoV-2 as well as from the common cold coronaviruses HCoV-NL63, HCoV-OC43 and HCoV-229E. Post-vaccine blood samples were taken a median of about 72 days after the second vaccine dose, with a range of 14 to 241 days. As controls, cultures received a CEFX viral epitope pool (the positive control), an HIV-1 Nef peptide pool (the negative control), or no peptide at all. Post-COVID blood samples were collected from convalescent patients a median of roughly 100 days after diagnosis, with a range of roughly 30 to 161 days. In the convalescent cohort there were six males and four females, among whom were two Hispanic individuals, seven Caucasians, two Asians and one multiracial person. The spike-specific CD4+ TCR repertoire was compared before and after mRNA vaccination in approximately 9 COVID-19 convalescent patients and several infection-naive healthy vaccine recipients. Participants got two doses of the Pfizer-BioNTech BNT162b2 vaccine (n=8) or two doses of the Moderna mRNA-1273 vaccine (n=2).

The CDR3 covers 16 residues, taking in both the cysteine and the phenylalanine. The read is trimmed to its CDR3 DNA, 48 bases read in frame from base 1. V is clipped by 6 bases and J by 0 bases, and the sequence between their germline boundaries is 15 bases long. CDR1 and CDR2, looked up from the germline V gene, are SGHTA and FQGTGA. Libraries were made using PCR. At the Johns Hopkins FTIC core, DNA from the cultured CD4+ T cells underwent TCR sequencing with the Oncomine TCR Beta short-read assay. The QIAamp micro DNA kit was used to extract genomic DNA from the cultured CD4+ T cells. Oncomine TCR Beta libraries from cultured CD4+ T cells were pooled with unique dual indexes and sequenced on an Illumina iSeq 100. As for how the authors treated the data: Non-productive sequences were filtered out, and CDR3s that did not start with C, did not end with F or W, or were shorter than 7 amino acids were discarded. The MANAFEST web application identified antigen-specific clonotypes by comparing peptide-stimulated wells against reference wells and other culture wells. Positive clones required FDR below 0.05, an odds ratio above 5, and productive frequency above 0.1% in at least two of three replicate wells. Cross-reactive clonotypes were defined as significantly expanded in both SARS-CoV-2 spike wells and at least one common cold coronavirus spike condition. Levenshtein distances (stringdist) and unrooted phylogenetic trees (ape) in R version 3.6.1 were used to assess CDR3 homology. TCRdb ran its own pipeline on the public reads, namely fastp trimming at Q25 and MiXCR clone calling, and kept in-frame beta chains. Duplicate CDR3 protein sequences are folded into a single record with the most common DNA and genes. What appears here as the V and J calls and clone size reflects TCRdb's work, not the paper's. This sample comprises 8,500 to 10,000 distinct CDR3 sequences, 64% of them detected only once. The top ten constitute less than 40% of the sample.

What the work shows at the level of the full study, not this receptor alone: Relatively few convalescent patients were included in the study, and early timepoints after natural infection were not analyzed. Among convalescent patients, a median around 83% of the SARS-CoV-2-reactive clones seen after vaccination appeared only after vaccination, which suggests priming specific to the vaccine. An increase in the median number of SARS-CoV-2-reactive clonotypes from 21 after infection to some 40 after vaccination was observed, but the change was not found to be significant. Of the vaccine-specific clones found in convalescent patients, nearly all (304 of 307) were mono-reactive for SARS-CoV-2 spike instead of being cross-reactive with common cold coronaviruses.

This sample's treatment or condition label indicates: approximately 9-day PBMC culture with coronavirus spike peptide pools or control peptides (ViraFEST assay). The ViraFEST assay was used in the study, in which antigen-specific T cells were expanded with peptide pools and expanded clonotypes were subsequently identified by TCR sequencing. The convalescent patients' positive SARS-CoV-2 PCR tests were from March to December 2020, which was before the Alpha, Beta and Delta variants emerged in the United States. Each well held around 1.9 million PBMCs cultured with about 9.8 ug/ml peptide pools in IMDM containing around 4.5% human AB serum and 10 IU/ml IL-2. On days 3 and 7, half of the culture medium was replaced with fresh IL-2-containing medium. Once the cells had been in culture for over 9 days, the EasySep CD4+ T cell isolation kit was used to isolate CD4+ T cells by negative selection. PBMCs were separated from whole blood using Ficoll-Paque Plus gradient centrifugation and then either used fresh or cryopreserved at -140C. In general, triplicate wells were set up for every culture condition.

Recombination joined TRBV7-3 with TRBJ2-1; possibly the D gene is TRBD2, per 5 matching bases. Source material: CD4+ T cells from blood, cultured in vitro. The origin of this receptor is a human donor who had recovered from COVID-19. The DNA sequence is TGTGCCAGCAGTACTGGTTCGGGGAGCTCCTACAATGAGCAGTTCTTC. The translation is CASSTGSGSSYNEQFF.